A single sample gave rise to the 32 T cell receptor beta chains below, sequenced in a study of T-cell reconstitution after alpha-beta-depleted transplantation in children. Unique molecular identifiers were incorporated when the TCRbeta library was constructed. TCRdb ran MiXCR on the PCR reads and lists one entry per CDR3 protein. The sample shows some 550,000 distinct CDR3 sequences, roughly 24% of them seen only once. The sample consisted of PBMCs, mostly from graft donor cells, taken 360 days after TCRalphabeta/CD19-depleted stem cell transplant. The origin of the receptors is a boy younger than two who had a stem cell transplant for acute myeloid leukemia, so the T cells may come from the graft donor.

In this sample, this clonotype turned up a few times. The rearrangement uses TRBV9 and TRBJ2-7; D might be TRBD1 (5 bases). Germline V gene sequence: CDR1 SGDLS, CDR2 YYNGEE. The CDR3 spans 17 residues. V lost 2 bases to trimming and J lost 0 bases, with 18 bases between them. CDR3 sequence reads: CASSVSPQQVASYEQYF. CDR3 DNA sequence: TGTGCCAGCAGCGTCTCACCCCAACAGGTCGCCTCCTACGAGCAGTACTTC.

This clonotype was counted at least ten times. The V call is TRBV27, the J call TRBJ2-3; 7 bases fit TRBD1. Germline CDR1 MNHEY, CDR2 SMNVEV (reference sequence). This CDR3 has 13 residues. Losses at the gene ends were 6 bases for V and 7 bases for J; bases not matched to a gene: 7. The DNA of the CDR3 is TGTGCCAGCAGGATCCCGGGACAGAATACGCAGTATTTT. As protein: CASRIPGQNTQYF.

The rearrangement links TRBV29-1 to TRBJ2-1; 7 nucleotides match TRBD1. Germline V lookup: CDR1 SQVTM, CDR2 ANQGSEA. J was trimmed by 7 bases and V by 3 bases; bases with no gene match: 12. The CDR3 has 15 residues. The DNA for the CDR3 is TGCAGCGTTGAGGCCCGGGGAACAGGGGCAAATGAGCAGTTCTTC. It encodes CSVEARGTGANEQFF.

The genes are TRBV5-1 and TRBJ2-6; TRBD1 matches 8 bases. The CDR3 is 18 residues long. The germline gives CDR1 SGHRS, CDR2 YFSETQ. Trimming cost V 0 bases and J 0 bases; bases outside gene matches: 5. DNA of the CDR3: TGCGCCAGCAGCTTGGCCGGACAGGGTTTCTCTGGGGCCAACGTCCTGACTTTC. This translates into CASSLAGQGFSGANVLTF.

The chain carries TRBV5-1 and TRBJ1-3; D call uncertain. The CDR3 is made up of 13 amino acids. Looked up from germline, CDR1 is SGHRS and CDR2 is YFSETQ. V was cut by 4 bases and J by 4 bases, with 9 bases left in between. The CDR3 loop reads CASSPAYGNTIYF. The CDR3 coding sequence is TGCGCCAGCAGCCCGGCGTACGGAAACACCATATATTTT.

A single count supports this clonotype. Here the CDR3 DNA reads TGCAGCGGTTGGGGACAGGGGACGCAAGAGACCCAGTACTTC. Amino acids: CSGWGQGTQETQYF. The genes are TRBV29-1 and TRBJ2-5; 10 bases are shared with TRBD1. Germline V gene lookup returns CDR1 SQVTM and CDR2 ANQGSEA. The CDR3 is 14 residues long. Germline trimming cut 7 bases from V and 2 bases from J; bases unmatched to any gene: 7.

In this sample, this clonotype turned up many times. The V and J genes are TRBV2 and TRBJ2-2; D uncertain. The CDR3 extends over 12 amino acids. Germline-derived CDR1 and CDR2 are SNHLY and FYNNEI. V was cut by 7 bases and J by 4 bases, with 7 bases left in between. CDR3 in DNA: TGTGCCAGCAAGGGAATCACCGGGGAGCTGTTTTTT. Encoded protein: CASKGITGELFF. The full variable domain, completed using reference TRBV2 and TRBJ2-2, is EPEVTQTPSHQVTQMGQEVILRCVPISNHLYFYWYRQILGQKVEFLVSFYNNEISEKSEIFDDQFSVERPDGSNFTLKIRSTKLEDSAMYFCASKGITGELFFGEGSRLTVL.

The chain links TRBV7-7 to TRBJ2-1; tentative D call: TRBD2 (6 bases). The CDR3 is 14 residues long. The V gene's germline CDR1 is SSHAT and CDR2 FNYEAQ (reference sequence). The ends were cut back, 5 bases at V and 5 bases at J, with 13 bases in the middle. CDR3 DNA sequence: TGTGCCAGCAGCCGCCGGGACTGGGACAATGAGCAGTTCTTC. As protein: CASSRRDWDNEQFF.

This clonotype was seen many times. This chain uses TRBV7-2 with TRBJ2-3; weak D call: TRBD2 (6 bases). V lost 3 bases and J lost 0, with 13 bases in between. The germline CDR1 and CDR2 sequences are SGHTA and FQGNSA. The CDR3 is 16 residues long. Here the CDR3 DNA reads TGTGCCAGCAGCTTCGAGGGGCGGGGAAGCACAGATACGCAGTATTTT. As protein: CASSFEGRGSTDTQYF.

This clonotype was seen a handful of times. The chain couples TRBV24-1 to TRBJ2-6; 7 bases map to TRBD1. In germline, CDR1 is KGHDR, CDR2 SFDVKD. The CDR3 has 17 amino acids. V shed 1 base and J 4 bases; nucleotides not matched to a gene: 6. This chain's CDR3 is CATSDFKGARGANVLTF. The CDR3 DNA is TGTGCCACCAGTGATTTTAAGGGGGCGAGGGGGGCCAACGTCCTGACTTTC.

The chain carries TRBV5-1 and TRBJ2-2, with D tentatively TRBD1 (5 bases). The CDR3 has 15 amino acids. Germline values: CDR1 SGHRS, CDR2 YFSETQ. V was trimmed by 2 bases and J by 3 bases, leaving 11 bases between them. CDR3 sequence reads: CASSFSTGDTGELFF. The CDR3 nucleotides are TGCGCCAGCAGCTTCAGTACAGGCGACACCGGGGAGCTGTTTTTT.

V gene TRBV6-1 combines with J gene TRBJ2-3; 8 bases map to TRBD2. V gave up 7 bases and J gave up 11 bases; unmatched junction bases: 11. Germline V CDR1 and CDR2: MNHNS, SASEGT. This CDR3 comprises 13 residues. The CDR3 protein is CASKEPGGVKQYF. The CDR3 nucleotides read TGTGCCAGCAAGGAGCCGGGGGGGGTGAAGCAGTATTTT.

A few counts support this clonotype. The genes are TRBV15 and TRBJ1-2, with a possible D match to TRBD1 (5 bases). Germline CDR1 is LNHNV and CDR2 is YYDKDF (reference sequence). The CDR3 is 15 residues long. Deletions cut 3 bases from V and 2 bases from J, with 13 bases between. CDR3 in amino acids: CATSRGNRGNYGYTF. Here the CDR3 DNA reads TGTGCCACCAGCAGGGGTAATCGGGGGAACTATGGCTACACCTTC.

At least ten counts were recorded for this clonotype. The rearrangement links TRBV10-3 to TRBJ2-7, with a tentative D call TRBD2 (5 bases). Trimming removed 3 bases at V and 6 bases at J, with 12 bases between. The CDR3 covers 13 residues. Germline assignment: CDR1 ENHRY and CDR2 SYGVKD. CDR3 loop: CAISEYEGVEQYV. CDR3 sequence (DNA): TGTGCCATCAGTGAATACGAGGGAGTCGAGCAGTACGTC.

V is TRBV20-1 and J is TRBJ1-1; no definite D call. The CDR3 extends over 13 amino acids. The ends were cut back, 1 base at V and 5 bases at J, with 11 bases in the middle. The germline CDR1 and CDR2 sequences are DFQATT and SNEGSKA (reference sequence). CDR3: CSARVRRETEAFF. The CDR3 coding sequence is TGCAGTGCTAGAGTCAGGAGGGAGACTGAAGCTTTCTTT.

This clonotype was counted only a few times. V and J are TRBV6-2 or TRBV6-3 and TRBJ2-2; 10 nucleotides line up with TRBD1. Germline V lookup: CDR1 MNHEY, CDR2 SVGEGT. Trimming cost V 5 bases and J 7 bases; bases outside gene matches: 10. The CDR3 runs to 16 residues. CDR3 sequence reads: CASSTHRDRGVGELFF. As DNA, the CDR3 is TGTGCCAGCAGTACCCATAGGGACAGGGGTGTCGGGGAGCTGTTTTTT.

This clonotype was counted only a few times. The genes are TRBV7-2 and TRBJ1-6, with D unresolved. The CDR3 runs 17 residues. The V end was cut by 1 base, the J end by 0 bases, with 10 bases between. Per germline, CDR1 SGHTA and CDR2 FQGNSA. The CDR3 sequence is CASSLVYGSSYNSPLHF. CDR3 bases: TGTGCCAGCAGCTTAGTGTATGGCAGCTCCTATAATTCACCCCTCCACTTT.

This clonotype has a count of ten or more. The rearrangement joins TRBV18 to TRBJ2-3, with a tentative D call TRBD2 (6 bases). The germline V gene has CDR1 KGHSH and CDR2 LQKENI. V shed 1 base and J shed 5 bases, with 10 bases lying between them. The CDR3 is made up of 14 amino acids. CDR3: CASSPLLGGDTQYF. CDR3 in DNA: TGTGCCAGCTCACCACTGTTGGGAGGAGATACGCAGTATTTT.

This clonotype was recorded a few times. This chain links TRBV28 with TRBJ1-4; possibly TRBD1 for D (5 bases). There are 12 residues in the CDR3. V was pared by 8 bases and J by 5 bases, with 9 bases between. CDR1 MDHEN and CDR2 SYDVKM come from the germline V gene. This CDR3 is CASRDPNEKLFF. The CDR3 region has the DNA TGTGCCAGCCGGGACCCAAATGAAAAACTGTTTTTT.

This clonotype has a count of ten or more. The chain has TRBV5-1 and TRBJ2-7; D may be TRBD2 (5 bases). Germline CDR1 and CDR2: SGHRS and YFSETQ. There are 13 residues in the CDR3. Trimming stripped 0 bases from V and 3 bases from J, with 7 bases between. The CDR3 spells CASSLDGIYEQYF. The CDR3 DNA reads as TGCGCCAGCAGCTTGGACGGGATCTACGAGCAGTACTTC.

This clonotype has just a few counts. The CDR3 here is CASSLETSGVWETQYF. CDR3 nucleotide sequence: TGCGCCAGCAGCTTGGAGACTAGCGGGGTTTGGGAGACCCAGTACTTC. This chain uses TRBV5-1 with TRBJ2-5, with TRBD2 identical over 11 bases. V shed 0 bases, J shed 5 bases, and the junction held 6 bases outside the gene matches. The CDR3 runs 16 residues. Germline CDR1 is SGHRS and CDR2 is YFSETQ.

This clonotype has at least ten counts. The genes are TRBV7-9 and TRBJ2-5; unclear D gene. This CDR3 region has 13 residues. Trimming took off 0 bases at V and 5 bases at J, with 7 bases between the two ends. The germline V gene encodes CDR1 SEHNR and CDR2 FQNEAQ (reference sequence). Here the CDR3 DNA reads TGTGCCAGCAGCTTAGCGCTCAGTGAGACCCAGTACTTC. Translated, it gives CASSLALSETQYF.

The J gene is TRBJ2-1, the V gene TRBV9; D remains ambiguous. The CDR3 has 15 residues. Germline CDR1 SGDLS, CDR2 YYNGEE. Trimming pared 3 bases from V and 6 bases from J, leaving 16 bases between. DNA for the CDR3: TGTGCCAGCAGCGGTAGATATCCTAAACCCAATGAGCAGTTCTTC. Translating gives CASSGRYPKPNEQFF.

This clonotype was seen at least ten times. V gene TRBV7-9 combines with J gene TRBJ2-2; D tentatively reads TRBD1 or TRBD2 (5 bases each). Germline V gene sequence: CDR1 SEHNR, CDR2 FQNEAQ (reference sequence). V was trimmed by 4 bases and J by 7 bases, leaving 19 bases between them. The CDR3 has 16 amino acids. This CDR3 reads CASSSLHQGSDGELFF. The DNA for the CDR3 is TGTGCCAGCAGCTCCTTACACCAGGGTAGCGACGGGGAGCTGTTTTTT.

The V gene is TRBV6-5, the J gene TRBJ2-2; the D gene is possibly TRBD1 (6 bases). Deletions cut 2 bases from V and 4 bases from J, with 11 bases between. Germline V gene sequence: CDR1 MNHEY, CDR2 SVGAGI. The CDR3 covers 15 residues. CDR3 DNA sequence: TGTGCCAGCAGTTACACCAGGGGTGGCACCGGGGAGCTGTTTTTT. It yields the protein CASSYTRGGTGELFF.

This clonotype was found a few times. The chain is built from TRBV7-6 and TRBJ2-7; D is possibly TRBD1 or TRBD2 (5 bases each). The V end was cut by 2 bases, the J end by 5 bases, with 13 bases between. CDR1 SGHVS and CDR2 FNYEAQ come from the germline V gene. The CDR3 consists of 14 residues. As DNA, the CDR3 is TGTGCCAGCAGCTTAAACTTTGGGGACCACGAGCAGTACTTC. It yields the protein CASSLNFGDHEQYF.

The chain links TRBV3-1 to TRBJ2-5; 8 bases map to TRBD2. Per germline, CDR1 LGHDT and CDR2 YNNKEL (reference sequence). The length of the CDR3 is 17 residues. The junction had 10 bases not matched to a gene; V was cut back by 3 bases and J by 1 base. CDR3 loop: CASSHLLTGTSQETQYF. The DNA of the CDR3 is TGTGCCAGCAGCCATCTCCTTACCGGGACTAGCCAAGAGACCCAGTACTTC.

The gene calls are TRBV24-1 and TRBJ2-5; D is tentatively TRBD1 or TRBD2 (6 bases each). This CDR3 is 14 amino acids long. Trimming took off 9 bases at V and 4 bases at J, with 17 bases between the two ends. Germline V gene data show CDR1 as KGHDR and CDR2 as SFDVKD. This chain's CDR3 is CATGEGGSRETQYF. CDR3 nucleotides: TGTGCCACCGGGGAAGGGGGGAGTCGAGAGACCCAGTACTTC.

V gene TRBV7-2 combines with J gene TRBJ2-7; maybe TRBD2 (8 bases). This CDR3 is built from 16 residues. In germline, CDR1 is SGHTA, CDR2 FQGNSA. V was cut by 4 bases and J by 1 base, with 17 bases left in between. DNA for the CDR3: TGTGCCAGCAGCTACCCGGGAGGGGACAGATCCTACGAGCAGTACTTC. Residues: CASSYPGGDRSYEQYF.

This clonotype was seen at least ten times. The chain has TRBV10-3 and TRBJ1-5; TRBD1 aligns across 7 bases. CDR3 length: 13 amino acids. Looked up from germline, CDR1 is ENHRY and CDR2 is SYGVKD. With V trimmed by 6 bases and J by 5 bases, 4 bases remained unmatched. This CDR3 reads CAISRQGDQPQHF. The DNA for the CDR3 is TGTGCCATCAGCAGACAGGGAGATCAGCCCCAGCATTTT.

This sequence joins TRBV6-5 and TRBJ1-1, with D perhaps matching TRBD1 (5 bases). Looked up from germline, CDR1 is MNHEY and CDR2 is SVGAGI. Trimming took 3 bases from V and 7 from J, leaving 12 bases between them. The CDR3 has 13 amino acids. CDR3 amino acids: CASSYMGGDEAFF. The CDR3 nucleotides are TGTGCCAGCAGTTATATGGGGGGAGATGAAGCTTTCTTT.

The chain is built from TRBV7-2 and TRBJ2-5; 10 bases line up with TRBD1. V trimming: 4 bases; J trimming: 3 bases; junction bases outside the gene matches: 8. The length of the CDR3 is 16 residues. Germline V gene sequence: CDR1 SGHTA, CDR2 FQGNSA. The CDR3 protein is CASSSSRGTGEETQYF. Here the CDR3 DNA reads TGTGCCAGCAGCTCCTCCCGAGGGACAGGGGAAGAGACCCAGTACTTC.